This T cell receptor beta chain originates from a study of CXCR3-negative and CXCR3-positive naive CD8 T cells. General study findings and limits: With respect to TRBV-TRBJ usage, naive CXCR3-negative and CXCR3-positive cells were similar; memory differed.

A note on this clonotype: What it binds is unknown.

All TRB cDNA libraries came from 5' RACE performed with UMI labels. Each CDR3 protein gets one entry in TCRdb, which reprocessed the 5' RACE reads and gives no DNA. The sample table includes thousands of distinct CDR3 sequences. CDR3 length equals 15 residues. The specimen sequenced was naive CXCR3- CD8+ T cells from blood. Subset in this sample: CD45RO-CCR7+CD27+CD95- naive CD8+ T cells lacking CXCR3 (TNR3-). The V and J genes are TRBV12-3 or TRBV12-4 and TRBJ1-1. The sequence was collected from a human donor in good health. Some clones in this sample may be carry-over from other donors' samples. CDR3 loop: CASNYLGVLNTEAFF.